The clone carrying this TCR beta chain showed up many times. The data are from a study of T cells in Graves' hyperthyroidism and ophthalmopathy. The length of the CDR3 is 15 residues. The germline V gene has CDR1 MDHEN and CDR2 SYDVKM. V shed 3 bases and J 5 bases; nucleotides not matched to a gene: 5. Amplified TCR beta CDR3 regions came from RNA transcripts. With the HTBI primer set, the TCR CDR3 went through a first round of RT-PCR. TCRdb fed the multiplex PCR reads into MiXCR, producing one record per CDR3 protein. Altogether approximately 710,000 distinct CDR3 sequences are present, around 15% being singletons, with the ten largest covering around a sixth.

The receptor's source is a man between 50 and 59 years old with Graves' hyperthyroidism. Source material: blood. The rearrangement uses TRBV28 and TRBJ2-7, with TRBD2 matching over 12 bases. The CDR3 spells CASSLTSGSLDEQYF. CDR3 coding DNA: TGTGCCAGCAGTTTGACTAGCGGGAGTCTCGACGAGCAGTACTTC.